This is a list of T cell receptor beta chains from one sample in a study of T cell repertoires in ileal Crohn's disease. Clones were read by immunoSEQ multiplex PCR, and TCRdb kept only the in-frame ones, dropping some. The repertoire holds 4,000 to 5,000 clones, with roughly 72% as singletons. The specimen sequenced was ileal tissue. Every receptor here comes from an adult with Crohn's disease. CDR3s include the opening cysteine and the closing phenylalanine or tryptophan. The D gene is left open where the match is weak. Expanded clones are given a class, and other clones once, few, many or no size at all.

-	TRBV2	-	TRBJ1-3	CASSRLSGNTIYF	TGTGCCAGCAGCCGGCTTTCGGGAAACACCATATATTTT
-	TRBV5-6	large	TRBJ1-2	CASSPIGIYGYTF	TGTGCCAGCAGCCCAATAGGGATCTATGGCTACACCTTC
-	TRBV27	-	TRBJ2-7	CASSLGTAEQYF	TGTGCCAGCAGTCTAGGGACCGCGGAGCAGTACTTC
-	TRBV5-8	-	TRBJ1-2	CASSPSSSAIYGYTF	TGTGCCAGCAGCCCGTCGAGCTCTGCCATCTATGGCTACACCTTC
TRBD2	TRBV7-3	-	TRBJ2-2	CASSSGLAGGPGTGELFF	TGTGCCAGCAGCTCGGGACTAGCGGGGGGGCCTGGCACCGGGGAGCTGTTTTTT
-	TRBV5-1	-	TRBJ2-7	CASSLASVRVPYEQYF	TGCGCCAGCAGCTTGGCTAGTGTGAGGGTTCCCTACGAGCAGTACTTC
-	TRBV27	medium-sized	TRBJ1-6	CASSPVREGSPLHF	TGTGCCAGCAGCCCAGTGAGGGAGGGATCACCCCTCCACTTT
-	TRBV28	-	TRBJ2-3	CASSLSSTDTQYF	TGTGCCAGCAGCCTCTCTAGCACAGATACGCAGTATTTT
-	TRBV7-2	-	TRBJ2-3	CASSLDAGALNTQYF	TGTGCCAGCAGCCTGGATGCGGGGGCACTTAATACGCAGTATTTT
-	TRBV7-2	-	TRBJ2-1	CASSLAQTYNEQFF	TGTGCCAGCAGCTTAGCGCAGACTTACAATGAGCAGTTCTTC
-	TRBV28	-	TRBJ2-7	CASSLSTYYEQYF	TGTGCCAGCAGTTTATCCACGTACTACGAGCAGTACTTC
TRBD2	TRBV9	-	TRBJ2-1	CASTLRASRLADNEQFF	TGTGCCAGCACCCTCAGGGCTTCGAGGCTAGCGGACAATGAGCAGTTCTTC
-	TRBV19	once	TRBJ2-3	CASSIPFGGGGADTQYF	TGTGCCAGTAGTATACCCTTCGGGGGCGGGGGCGCAGATACGCAGTATTTT
-	TRBV30	-	TRBJ2-5	CAWSVLAGHETQYF	TGTGCCTGGAGTGTACTCGCAGGACATGAGACCCAGTACTTC
TRBD1	TRBV6-5	-	TRBJ2-1	CASRRGQGMFNEQFF	TGTGCCAGCAGGCGGGGACAGGGCATGTTTAATGAGCAGTTCTTC
TRBD2	TRBV5-1	-	TRBJ2-3	CASSKLAGGTDTQYF	TGCGCCAGCAGCAAACTAGCGGGAGGCACAGATACGCAGTATTTT
-	TRBV11-1	-	TRBJ1-1	CASTTTGMNTEAFF	TGTGCCAGCACCACGACAGGAATGAACACTGAAGCTTTCTTT
-	TRBV19	-	TRBJ2-2	CASSIVDGNTGELFF	TGTGCCAGTAGTATTGTCGACGGAAACACCGGGGAGCTGTTTTTT
-	TRBV27	-	TRBJ1-1	CASRERRGSDTEAFF	TGTGCCAGCAGAGAACGACGGGGTTCGGACACTGAAGCTTTCTTT